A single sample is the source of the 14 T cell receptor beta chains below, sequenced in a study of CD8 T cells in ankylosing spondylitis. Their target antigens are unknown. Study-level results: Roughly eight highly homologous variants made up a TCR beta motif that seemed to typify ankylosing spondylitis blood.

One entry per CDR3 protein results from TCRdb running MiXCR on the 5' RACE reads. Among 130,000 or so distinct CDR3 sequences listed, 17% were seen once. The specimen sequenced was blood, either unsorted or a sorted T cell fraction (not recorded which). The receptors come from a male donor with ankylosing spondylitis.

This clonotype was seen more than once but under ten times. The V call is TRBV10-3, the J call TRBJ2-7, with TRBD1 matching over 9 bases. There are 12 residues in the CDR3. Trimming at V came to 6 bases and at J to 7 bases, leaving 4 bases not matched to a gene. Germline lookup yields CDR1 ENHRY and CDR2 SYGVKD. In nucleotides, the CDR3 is TGTGCCATCAGACAGGGGGCGGGTGAGCAGTACTTC. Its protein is CAIRQGAGEQYF.

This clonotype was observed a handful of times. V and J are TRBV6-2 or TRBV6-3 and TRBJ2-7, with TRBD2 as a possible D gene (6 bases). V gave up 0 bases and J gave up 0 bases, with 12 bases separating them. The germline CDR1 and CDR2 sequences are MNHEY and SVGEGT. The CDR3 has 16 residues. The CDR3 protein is CASSYSDRESSYEQYF. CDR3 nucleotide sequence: TGTGCCAGCAGTTACTCTGATCGGGAGAGCTCCTACGAGCAGTACTTC.

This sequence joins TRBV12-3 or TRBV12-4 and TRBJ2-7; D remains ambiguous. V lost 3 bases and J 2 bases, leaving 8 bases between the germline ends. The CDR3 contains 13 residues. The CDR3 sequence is CASSLRPTYEQYF. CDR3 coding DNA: TGTGCCAGCAGTTTGAGACCCACCTACGAGCAGTACTTC.

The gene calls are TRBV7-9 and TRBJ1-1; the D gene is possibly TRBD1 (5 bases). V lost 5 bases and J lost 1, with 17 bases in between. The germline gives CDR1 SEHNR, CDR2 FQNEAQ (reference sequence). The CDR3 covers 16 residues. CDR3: CASSARTSSPNTEAFF. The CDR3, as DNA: TGTGCCAGCAGCGCAAGGACAAGCAGCCCGAACACTGAAGCTTTCTTT.

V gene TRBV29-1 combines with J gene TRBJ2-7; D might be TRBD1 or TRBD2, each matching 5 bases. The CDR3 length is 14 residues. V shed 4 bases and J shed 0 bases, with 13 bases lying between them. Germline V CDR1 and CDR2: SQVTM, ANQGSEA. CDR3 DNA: TGCAGCGTTGTCCCGCAGGGACCCTCCTACGAGCAGTACTTC. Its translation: CSVVPQGPSYEQYF.

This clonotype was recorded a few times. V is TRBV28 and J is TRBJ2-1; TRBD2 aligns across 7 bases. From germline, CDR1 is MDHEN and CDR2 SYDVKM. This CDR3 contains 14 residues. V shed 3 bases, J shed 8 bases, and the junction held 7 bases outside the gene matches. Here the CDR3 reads CASSFRGRGYEQFF. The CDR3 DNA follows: TGTGCCAGCAGTTTCCGAGGGAGGGGATATGAGCAGTTCTTC.

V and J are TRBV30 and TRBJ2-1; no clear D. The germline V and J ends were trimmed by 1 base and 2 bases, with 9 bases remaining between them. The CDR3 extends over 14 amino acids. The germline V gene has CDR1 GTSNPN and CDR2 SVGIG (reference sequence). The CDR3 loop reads CAWSELDTYNEQFF. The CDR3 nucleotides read TGTGCCTGGAGTGAGTTAGACACCTACAATGAGCAGTTCTTC.

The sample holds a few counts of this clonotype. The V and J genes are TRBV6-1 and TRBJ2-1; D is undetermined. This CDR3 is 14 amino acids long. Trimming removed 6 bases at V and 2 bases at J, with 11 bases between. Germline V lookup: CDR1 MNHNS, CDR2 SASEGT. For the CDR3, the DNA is TGTGCCAGCAGCCCCGGAGCAGCCTACAATGAGCAGTTCTTC. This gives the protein CASSPGAAYNEQFF.

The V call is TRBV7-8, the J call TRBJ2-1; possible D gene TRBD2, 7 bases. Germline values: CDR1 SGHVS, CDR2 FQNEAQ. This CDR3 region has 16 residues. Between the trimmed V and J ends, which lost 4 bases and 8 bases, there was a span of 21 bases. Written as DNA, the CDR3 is TGTGCCAGCAGCTCCGGGGGGCGGGGGATTAAGGATGAGCAGTTCTTC. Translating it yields CASSSGGRGIKDEQFF.

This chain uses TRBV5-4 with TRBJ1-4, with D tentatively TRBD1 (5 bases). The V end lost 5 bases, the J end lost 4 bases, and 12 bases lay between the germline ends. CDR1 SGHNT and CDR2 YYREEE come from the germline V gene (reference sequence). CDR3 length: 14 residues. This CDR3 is CASSRRGSNEKLFF. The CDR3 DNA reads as TGTGCCAGCAGTCGACGGGGGAGTAATGAAAAACTGTTTTTT.

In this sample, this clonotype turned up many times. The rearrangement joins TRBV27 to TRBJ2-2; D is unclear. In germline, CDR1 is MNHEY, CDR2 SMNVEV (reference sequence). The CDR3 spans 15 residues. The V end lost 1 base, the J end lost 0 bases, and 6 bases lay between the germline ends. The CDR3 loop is CASSLLAANTGELFF. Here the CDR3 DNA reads TGTGCCAGCAGTTTATTGGCCGCGAACACCGGGGAGCTGTTTTTT.

The CDR3 loop is CASSETSGNTFYEQYF. The CDR3 coding sequence is TGTGCCAGCAGCGAGACTAGCGGGAACACTTTCTACGAGCAGTACTTC. This rearrangement joins TRBV11-1 to TRBJ2-7; 11 bases are a match to TRBD2. Germline values: CDR1 SGHAT, CDR2 FQDESV (reference sequence). This CDR3 region has 16 residues. V shed 5 bases, J shed 3 bases, and the junction held 9 bases outside the gene matches.

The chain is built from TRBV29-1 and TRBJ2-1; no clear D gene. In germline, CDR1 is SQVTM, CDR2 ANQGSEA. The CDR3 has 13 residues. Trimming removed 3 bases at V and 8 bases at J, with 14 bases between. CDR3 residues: CSVEKRQPHEQFF. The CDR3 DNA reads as TGCAGCGTTGAGAAGCGACAACCCCATGAGCAGTTCTTC.

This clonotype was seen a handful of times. This CDR3 reads CASSFKRETQYF. The CDR3 coding sequence is TGTGCCAGCAGCTTTAAGAGGGAGACCCAGTACTTC. The chain employs TRBV7-9 and TRBJ2-5; D remains ambiguous. The CDR3 is 12 amino acids. In germline, CDR1 is SEHNR, CDR2 FQNEAQ (reference sequence). Trimming stripped 3 bases from V and 5 bases from J, with 7 bases between.